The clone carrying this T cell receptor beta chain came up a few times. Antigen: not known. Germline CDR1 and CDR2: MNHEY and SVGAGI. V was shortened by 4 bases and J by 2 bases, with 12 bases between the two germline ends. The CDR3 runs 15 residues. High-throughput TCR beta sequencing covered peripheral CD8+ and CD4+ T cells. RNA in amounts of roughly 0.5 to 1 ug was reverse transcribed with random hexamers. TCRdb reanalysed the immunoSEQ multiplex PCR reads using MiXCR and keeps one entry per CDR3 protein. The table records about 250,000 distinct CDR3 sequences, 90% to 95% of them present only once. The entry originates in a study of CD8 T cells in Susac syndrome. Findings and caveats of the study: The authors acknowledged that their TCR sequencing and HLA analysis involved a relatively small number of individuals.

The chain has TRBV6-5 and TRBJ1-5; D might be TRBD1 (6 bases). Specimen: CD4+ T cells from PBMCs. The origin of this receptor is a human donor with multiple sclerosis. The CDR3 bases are TGTGCCAGCAGTTTGTCAGGGGAGGGCAATCAGCCCCAGCATTTT. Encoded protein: CASSLSGEGNQPQHF.